This T cell receptor beta chain was identified during a study of vaccination effects on CD4 cells after COVID-19 (dated by TCRdb to between 2021 and 2022). Notes on the research overall: Post-vaccine samples across the study were collected a median of 72 days after the second dose, with a range of 14 to 241. In both COVID-19 convalescent patients and infection-naive vaccine recipients, the study compared SARS-CoV-2 spike-specific CD4+ TCR repertoires from before mRNA vaccination with those from after it. A total of 10 COVID-19 convalescent patients and several SARS-CoV-2-naive healthy vaccine recipients were included in the full study. Cultures from other donors in the study were sequenced using the Oncomine TCR Beta short-read assay on an Illumina iSeq 100. Findings and caveats that apply to the study as a whole: Among healthy vaccine recipients, nearly all vaccine-induced clones were SARS-CoV-2 mono-reactive, and just 1 of 255 was cross-reactive with common cold coronaviruses. Limitations of the study were the small number of convalescent patients and the absence of early post-infection timepoints. Clones induced by infection and clones induced by vaccination both contracted markedly at late timepoints after vaccination, which fits with T cell responses waning over time.

As concerns this clone: Its target antigen remains unknown. No qualities accompany the bases; no much larger clone lies one base away.

The cysteine opens and the phenylalanine closes a CDR3 of 16 amino acids. Only CDR3 DNA remains: 48 bases, in frame from the first base. The junction carries 15 bases between V and J, which are trimmed by 0 bases and 3 bases respectively. The germline V gene provides CDR1 SGHRS and CDR2 YFSETQ. To identify antigen-specific CD4+ T cell clonotypes by their expansion, the ViraFEST assay first stimulated PBMC with viral peptide pools and then applied TCR sequencing. After 10 to 11 days of culture, CD4+ T cells were isolated with the EasySep CD4+ T cell isolation kit. Participants received two doses of either the BNT162b2 or the mRNA-1273 mRNA SARS-CoV-2 vaccine. Healthy vaccine recipients had no prior SARS-CoV-2 infection, confirmed by negative nucleocapsid antibodies before and after vaccination. Each well held 1.5 million to 2.5 million PBMC cultured in IMDM containing approximately 5.2% human AB serum, roughly 10 IU/ml IL-2 and gentamicin, along with 8 to 10 ug/ml peptides. Half of the culture medium was replaced with fresh IL-2-containing medium on days 3 and 7. Unless otherwise noted, each peptide stimulation condition was cultured in triplicate wells. Using Ficoll-Paque Plus gradient centrifugation, PBMC were separated from whole blood and then either used fresh or cryopreserved at -140C. Overlapping peptide pools spanned the spike proteins of SARS-CoV-2 and the common cold coronaviruses HCoV-NL63, HCoV-OC43 and HCoV-229E. Genomic DNA was extracted from cultured CD4+ T cells with the QIAamp micro DNA kit.

Libraries were built with the immunoSEQ multiplex PCR assay. DNA from the CD4+ T cells that had been cultured and isolated underwent TCR beta CDR3 sequencing. As for the authors' bioinformatics: Non-productive TCR sequences were discarded, and reads were trimmed to the CDR3 region, with only CDR3s of 7 or more amino acids retained. The MANAFEST web app was used to identify antigen-specific clonotypes by comparing expansion in peptide wells with expansion in reference cultures. To be called positive, a clone needed expansion at FDR<0.05 compared with the reference and with all other wells, an odds ratio greater than 5, and a frequency greater than 0.1% in two replicate wells. A clonotype was defined as cross-reactive if the clonotype was significantly expanded both in SARS-CoV-2 spike wells and in at least one common cold coronavirus spike condition. Levenshtein distance calculated with the stringdist R package was used to assess CDR3 similarity, and unrooted trees were constructed with ape in R 3.6.1. This is the immuneACCESS table as TCRdb keeps it, with only in-frame sequences that have V and J called. A part of the clones is gone; compared with another copy, unresolved V genes explain less than half, and the rest is unexplained. V and J calls plus clone size are reproduced from that table; the DNA served to infer D and trimming. The sample table shows 57,000 or so clones, and roughly 73% are seen once. 1% to 1.5% of the sample is in the top ten clones.

The specimen was CD4+ T cells from PBMCs cultured with HCoV-229E spike peptides, collected after COVID-19 vaccination. Reading the label with the study, this specimen's cell subset or site is: HCoV-229E spike overlapping peptide pool stimulation. Here the chain combines TRBV5-1 and TRBJ1-2, with the D gene not clear enough to name. The TCR originated in a human donor who received a COVID-19 vaccine. The DNA sequence is given as TGCGCCAGCAGCTTGGGTATTAGGGCCCGGGACTATGGCTACACCTTC. Protein translation: CASSLGIRARDYGYTF.